The 24 T cell receptor beta chains presented below share a single source sample, sequenced in a study of shared clonotypes between healthy human individuals. Clones were sequenced by immunoSEQ multiplex PCR, and TCRdb holds only the in-frame ones, with some missing. The repertoire holds some 1.1 million clones, with 70% to 80% as singletons. Specimen: memory CD4+ T cells from PBMCs. The subset is: CD45RA-negative fraction. The source of these receptors is a man younger than 30 in good health. Some clones in this sample may be carry-over from other donors' samples.

The chain links TRBV5-1 to TRBJ2-3, with 9 bases matching TRBD2. Trimming at V came to 7 bases and at J to 4 bases, leaving 16 bases not matched to a gene. Germline CDR1 SGHRS, CDR2 YFSETQ. The CDR3 has 17 residues. The CDR3 loop is CASAEEAGVAGADTQYF. The CDR3, as DNA: TGCGCCAGCGCGGAGGAGGCGGGGGTAGCGGGAGCAGATACGCAGTATTTT.

The CDR3 DNA reads as TGTGCCAGCAGCGGCGGCAGCACTAATGAAAAACTGTTTTTT. Encoded protein: CASSGGSTNEKLFF. The chain has TRBV4-2 and TRBJ1-4; D remains ambiguous. In germline, CDR1 is LGHNA, CDR2 YNFKEQ. The CDR3 runs to 14 residues. The V end was cut by 5 bases, the J end by 2 bases, with 9 bases between.

The genes are TRBV6-5 and TRBJ1-1, with a tentative D call TRBD1 (6 bases). Germline CDR1 reads MNHEY; CDR2 reads SVGAGI. The ends were cut back, 7 bases at V and 7 bases at J, with 16 bases in the middle. The CDR3 length is 13 residues. CDR3 sequence: CASTLNRGGEAFF. The CDR3 region has the DNA TGTGCCAGCACCTTAAACAGAGGGGGTGAAGCTTTCTTT.

V is TRBV5-1 and J is TRBJ2-2, with D hard to call. Germline V gives CDR1 SGHRS, CDR2 YFSETQ. The V gene lost 0 bases and the J gene lost 3 bases, with 6 bases spanning the gap. The CDR3 is 14 residues long. Here the CDR3 reads CASSLVQDTGELFF. The CDR3 DNA reads TGCGCCAGCAGCTTGGTTCAGGACACCGGGGAGCTGTTTTTT.

The chain joins TRBV5-1 to TRBJ2-7; D unclear. Looked up from germline, CDR1 is SGHRS and CDR2 is YFSETQ. The CDR3 covers 14 residues. Trimming pared 4 bases from V and 1 base from J, leaving 12 bases between. The CDR3 region has the DNA TGCGCCAGCAGCGACCCGCAAGGGTCCTACGAGCAGTACTTC. This sequence encodes CASSDPQGSYEQYF.

V usage is TRBV21-1 and J usage is TRBJ2-3; no DNA check was done on the table's D call, TRBD2. TRBV21-1 is recorded as a pseudogene. This CDR3 has 18 residues. CDR3 nucleotide sequence: TGTGCCAGCAGAAGGGGAAGGACTAGCGGGAGAGGTGGAGATACGCAGTATTTT. It specifies CASRRGRTSGRGGDTQYF.

This chain joins TRBV14 and TRBJ1-2, with D possibly TRBD1 on 5 matching bases. Trimming removed 6 bases from V and 0 bases from J, with 11 bases in between. The CDR3 covers 14 residues. The germline V gene encodes CDR1 SGHDN and CDR2 FVKESK. DNA of the CDR3: TGTGCCAGCAGTACAGGCCGAGCTAACTATGGCTACACCTTC. Its translation is CASSTGRANYGYTF.

V usage is TRBV28 and J usage is TRBJ1-2; 8 bases line up with TRBD1. Trimming cost V 5 bases and J 6 bases; bases outside gene matches: 11. Germline CDR1 MDHEN, CDR2 SYDVKM. CDR3 length equals 15 residues. The CDR3 DNA follows: TGTGCCAGCAGTCCAGACAGGGGCCTGAGGCATGGCTACACCTTC. Translation gives CASSPDRGLRHGYTF.

The J gene is TRBJ2-7, the V gene TRBV6-5, with a weak D call TRBD2 (5 bases). CDR3 length: 13 amino acids. V lost 5 bases to trimming and J lost 3 bases, with 11 bases between them. Germline assignment: CDR1 MNHEY and CDR2 SVGAGI. CDR3 in amino acids: CASSPGNLYEQYF. As DNA, the CDR3 is TGTGCCAGCAGTCCGGGGAACCTCTACGAGCAGTACTTC.

V is TRBV18 and J is TRBJ2-1, with D maybe TRBD2 (7 bases). Germline assignment: CDR1 KGHSH and CDR2 LQKENI. V lost 0 bases to trimming and J lost 5 bases, with 17 bases between them. This CDR3 is built from 17 residues. CDR3 region: CASSPPGGGFWDNEQFF. Here the CDR3 DNA reads TGTGCCAGCTCACCACCAGGGGGGGGATTTTGGGACAATGAGCAGTTCTTC.

Worth noting for this clone: Additional DNA sequences in this sample encode the identical CDR3. DNA for the CDR3: TGCAGTGCTAGCAGAGAAGAGACCCAGTACTTC. This gives the protein CSASREETQYF. The chain employs TRBV20-1 and TRBJ2-5; no firm D call. Germline V gene data show CDR1 as DFQATT and CDR2 as SNEGSKA (reference sequence). This CDR3 comprises 11 residues. The germline V and J ends were trimmed by 3 bases and 3 bases, with 5 bases remaining between them.

The chain carries TRBV6-5 and TRBJ2-3; 15 bases map to TRBD2. Germline V CDR1 and CDR2: MNHEY, SVGAGI. Losses at the gene ends were 6 bases for V and 6 bases for J; bases not matched to a gene: 4. This CDR3 has 15 amino acids. CDR3 region: CASRGLAGGRDTQYF. The CDR3 DNA follows: TGTGCCAGCAGGGGACTAGCGGGAGGTCGGGATACGCAGTATTTT.

This clone has only one observation. V gene TRBV28 combines with J gene TRBJ1-4; the D gene is possibly TRBD1 (6 bases). V was pared by 6 bases and J by 7 bases, with 15 bases between. There are 14 residues in the CDR3. Germline-derived CDR1 and CDR2 are MDHEN and SYDVKM. The DNA for the CDR3 is TGTGCCAGCAGCCCCGGGGGGCAGGGTGAAAAACTGTTTTTT. Translated: CASSPGGQGEKLFF.

The chain couples TRBV6-1 to TRBJ1-2, with D perhaps TRBD1 (5 bases). The CDR3 has 12 residues. Per germline, CDR1 MNHNS and CDR2 SASEGT. The V and J ends lost 8 bases and 3 bases respectively, with 10 bases between them. CDR3 in amino acids: CASYKGDYGYTF. Written as DNA, the CDR3 is TGTGCCAGCTACAAAGGGGACTATGGCTACACCTTC.

This clone was detected only once. The J gene is TRBJ2-5, the V gene TRBV5-1; D may be TRBD2 (6 bases). The CDR3 has 15 residues. V was trimmed by 3 bases and J by 4 bases, leaving 16 bases between them. Germline V lookup: CDR1 SGHRS, CDR2 YFSETQ. CDR3 loop: CASSWGLRRGETQYF. CDR3 bases: TGCGCCAGCAGCTGGGGTCTAAGGAGGGGAGAGACCCAGTACTTC. Full variable domain (remainder filled in from reference TRBV5-1 and TRBJ2-5): KAGVTQTPRYLIKTRGQQVTLSCSPISGHRSVSWYQQTPGQGLQFLFEYFSETQRNKGNFPGRFSGRQFSNSRSEMNVSTLELGDSALYLCASSWGLRRGETQYFGPGTRLLVL.

The V and J genes are TRBV6-6 and TRBJ2-7; no firm D call. V lost 8 bases and J 2 bases, leaving 13 bases between the germline ends. The CDR3 has 13 amino acids. Per germline, CDR1 MNHNY and CDR2 SVGAGI (reference sequence). CDR3 bases: TGTGCCAGCCTAAGGGCCACCGCCTACGAGCAGTACTTC. Translation gives CASLRATAYEQYF.

The CDR3 is CASSAKTGSSSEQFF. The CDR3 DNA is TGTGCCAGCAGTGCAAAAACGGGTAGTTCTAGCGAGCAGTTCTTC. The chain is built from TRBV6-1 and TRBJ2-1; possibly TRBD2 for D (5 bases). CDR3 length: 15 amino acids. Germline CDR1 reads MNHNS; CDR2 reads SASEGT. With 4 bases removed from V and 10 bases from J, the gap between germline ends came to 20 bases.

The V call is TRBV7-8, the J call TRBJ1-2, with TRBD1 matching 9 bases. The V segment lost 5 bases and the J segment 6 bases; nucleotides outside the gene matches: 7. Germline CDR1 is SGHVS and CDR2 is FQNEAQ. The CDR3 spans 14 residues. This CDR3 is CASSAPGQGHGYTF. The DNA for the CDR3 is TGTGCCAGCAGCGCACCGGGACAGGGCCATGGCTACACCTTC.

A single count supports this clone. The chain has TRBV18 and TRBJ2-3; D is perhaps TRBD2 (5 bases). V lost 4 bases and J lost 6, with 8 bases in between. The CDR3 loop spans 12 amino acids. CDR1 and CDR2 (germline): KGHSH, LQKENI. As DNA, the CDR3 is TGTGCCAGCTCACACCCGGGGGATACGCAGTATTTT. Translation: CASSHPGDTQYF.

This chain joins TRBV5-5 and TRBJ2-6; 7 positions agree with TRBD1. Germline V gene sequence: CDR1 SGHKS, CDR2 YYEKEE (reference sequence). Germline trimming cut 4 bases from V and 0 bases from J; bases unmatched to any gene: 1. This CDR3 is 15 amino acids long. The CDR3 here is CASSGQVSGANVLTF. The DNA for the CDR3 is TGTGCCAGCAGCGGACAGGTCTCTGGGGCCAACGTCCTGACTTTC.

The chain is built from TRBV18 and TRBJ2-7, with TRBD1 identical over 7 bases. Trimming removed 2 bases from V and 3 bases from J; junction bases left unmatched: 4. This CDR3 comprises 14 residues. CDR1 is KGHSH and CDR2 is LQKENI in the germline V gene. CDR3 amino acids: CASSPTGVFYEQYF. CDR3 nucleotide sequence: TGTGCCAGCTCACCAACAGGGGTTTTCTACGAGCAGTACTTC.

Notes on this clone: This CDR3 is also generated by other DNA sequences in the sample. The chain links TRBV7-2 to TRBJ1-1; the D gene is possibly TRBD1 (5 bases). Germline V lookup: CDR1 SGHTA, CDR2 FQGNSA. The germline V and J ends were trimmed by 2 bases and 2 bases, with 9 bases remaining between them. This CDR3 is built from 14 residues. The CDR3 DNA is TGTGCCAGCAGCTTAAGTAGGGGTAACACTGAAGCTTTCTTT. As protein: CASSLSRGNTEAFF.

This clone showed up just a few times. The chain uses TRBV7-2 and TRBJ2-1, with 12 bases that match TRBD2. The CDR3 has 15 residues. Germline assignment: CDR1 SGHTA and CDR2 FQGNSA. V trimming: 5 bases; J trimming: 7 bases; junction bases outside the gene matches: 6. The CDR3 DNA reads TGTGCCAGCAGCCGGGCGGGACTAGCGGGTAATGAGCAGTTCTTC. It specifies CASSRAGLAGNEQFF.

In its sample, this clone was seen once. V is TRBV5-1 and J is TRBJ2-2; 8 nucleotides line up with TRBD1. There are 15 residues in the CDR3. Germline CDR1 reads SGHRS; CDR2 reads YFSETQ. V trimming: 5 bases; J trimming: 6 bases; junction bases outside the gene matches: 9. Here the CDR3 reads CASRPGTGSPGELFF. The DNA for the CDR3 is TGCGCCAGCAGACCCGGGACAGGCTCCCCCGGGGAGCTGTTTTTT.